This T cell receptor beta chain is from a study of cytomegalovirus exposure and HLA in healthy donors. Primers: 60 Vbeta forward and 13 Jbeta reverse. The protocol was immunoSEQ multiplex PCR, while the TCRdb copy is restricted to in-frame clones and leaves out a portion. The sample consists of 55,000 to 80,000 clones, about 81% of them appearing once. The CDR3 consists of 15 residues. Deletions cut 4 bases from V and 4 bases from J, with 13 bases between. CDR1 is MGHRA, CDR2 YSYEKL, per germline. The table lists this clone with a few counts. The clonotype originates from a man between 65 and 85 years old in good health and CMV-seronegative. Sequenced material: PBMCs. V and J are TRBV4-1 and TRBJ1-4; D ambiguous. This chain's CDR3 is CASSPSPHYNEKLFF. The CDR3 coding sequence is TGCGCCAGCAGCCCCTCCCCGCACTATAATGAAAAACTGTTTTTT.